A single sample is the source of the 26 T cell receptor beta chains below, sequenced in a study of CD4+ T cells in melanoma. TCRdb's copy holds only in-frame clones and misses some; the assay was immunoSEQ multiplex PCR. The table lists around 20,000 clones, 80% to 90% of them singletons. The sequencing input was cells from a culture (not recorded whether cultured in vitro). These receptors came from a human donor with melanoma.

The J gene is TRBJ1-2, the V gene TRBV5-6; 7 nucleotides line up with TRBD1. The CDR3 consists of 16 residues. With V trimmed by 1 base and J by 5 bases, 11 bases remained unmatched. From germline, CDR1 is SGHDT and CDR2 YYEEEE. The CDR3 DNA reads TGTGCCAGCAGCTTGATCTCGGGACAGAAATGGTATGGCTACACCTTC. It is translated as CASSLISGQKWYGYTF.

This rearrangement joins TRBV10-2 to TRBJ2-7; D uncertain. The CDR3 runs 14 residues. Trimming pared 9 bases from V and 2 bases from J, leaving 17 bases between. The germline V gene has CDR1 WSHSY and CDR2 SAAADI. For the CDR3, the DNA is TGCGCCAGTCAGAATGCCGGCTCGGCCTACGAGCAGTACTTC. The encoded protein is CASQNAGSAYEQYF.

This chain links TRBV7-9 with TRBJ1-2; D possibly corresponds to TRBD1 (6 bases). Looked up from germline, CDR1 is SEHNR and CDR2 is FQNEAQ (reference sequence). V gave up 8 bases and J gave up 2 bases, with 21 bases separating them. CDR3 size: 16 residues. The CDR3: CASVIDPSTGNYGYTF. Written as DNA, the CDR3 is TGTGCCAGCGTGATTGATCCCAGTACAGGGAACTATGGCTACACCTTC.

J is TRBJ2-3 and V is TRBV7-2, with D tentatively TRBD2 (6 bases). The CDR3 runs 15 residues. The V end lost 4 bases, the J end lost 0 bases, and 11 bases lay between the germline ends. Germline lookup yields CDR1 SGHTA and CDR2 FQGNSA. CDR3 amino acids: CASSSTSTSTDTQYF. As DNA, the CDR3 is TGTGCCAGCAGCTCCACTAGCACTAGCACAGATACGCAGTATTTT.

The V call is TRBV9, the J call TRBJ2-3; no clear D. There are 15 residues in the CDR3. Trimming shortened V by 3 bases and J by 1 base, and 12 bases separated the two germline ends. In germline, CDR1 is SGDLS, CDR2 YYNGEE. DNA for the CDR3: TGTGCCAGCAGCGGAAACGCAAGGCGCACAGATACGCAGTATTTT. Translation gives CASSGNARRTDTQYF.

The genes are TRBV6-1 and TRBJ1-1; D is unresolved. The V end was cut by 6 bases, the J end by 2 bases, with 13 bases between. The CDR3 covers 14 residues. Germline CDR1 is MNHNS and CDR2 is SASEGT. The CDR3 sequence is CASSSWTVNTEAFF. DNA for the CDR3: TGTGCCAGCAGCTCCTGGACGGTAAACACTGAAGCTTTCTTT.

The chain is built from TRBV2 and TRBJ2-5, with 9 bases fitting TRBD1. The CDR3 has 15 amino acids. Germline V gene sequence: CDR1 SNHLY, CDR2 FYNNEI. V shed 5 bases, J shed 2 bases, and the junction held 6 bases outside the gene matches. The CDR3 region is CASSSQGAKQETQYF. CDR3 in DNA: TGTGCCAGCAGTTCACAGGGGGCGAAACAAGAGACCCAGTACTTC.

The CDR3: CASSPDRSDRKVNTEAFF. The CDR3 DNA reads as TGTGCCAGCTCACCGGACAGGTCCGATCGGAAAGTGAACACTGAAGCTTTCTTT. The V call is TRBV18, the J call TRBJ1-1; 7 bases line up with TRBD1. J lost 0 bases, V lost 3 bases, and 13 bases had no gene match. Germline CDR1 is KGHSH and CDR2 is LQKENI. The CDR3 consists of 18 residues. The full variable domain, rest sourced from reference TRBV18 and TRBJ1-1, is NAGVMQNPRHLVRRRGQEARLRCSPMKGHSHVYWYRQLPEEGLKFMVYLQKENIIDESGMPKERFSAEFPKEGPSILRIQQVVRGDSAAYFCASSPDRSDRKVNTEAFFGQGTRLTVV.

CDR3 amino acids: CASSLGTGGARKYF. CDR3 bases: TGTGCCAGCAGCCTCGGGACAGGGGGCGCAAGAAAGTATTTT. The chain couples TRBV14 to TRBJ2-3, with 12 positions matching TRBD1. Trimming removed 4 bases from V and 13 bases from J; junction bases left unmatched: 9. The CDR3 runs 14 residues. Germline CDR1 SGHDN, CDR2 FVKESK.

The chain is built from TRBV30 and TRBJ1-2; 10 bases are shared with TRBD1. Trimming cost V 7 bases and J 3 bases; bases outside gene matches: 8. This CDR3 comprises 14 residues. The germline V gene has CDR1 GTSNPN and CDR2 SVGIG (reference sequence). The CDR3 region is CASKRQGADYGYTF. In DNA, the CDR3 is TGTGCCTCAAAACGACAGGGGGCGGACTATGGCTACACCTTC.

The rearrangement links TRBV18 to TRBJ2-7; TRBD1 or TRBD2 may be the D gene (5 bases each). The CDR3 consists of 14 residues. Germline loops: CDR1 KGHSH, CDR2 LQKENI. V lost 3 bases and J 6 bases, leaving 15 bases between the germline ends. Written as DNA, the CDR3 is TGTGCCAGCTCACCGAAGGGTGAGGGGAGCGAGCAGTACTTC. Translating it yields CASSPKGEGSEQYF.

The CDR3 DNA sequence: TGTGCCAGCAGCTTCCCCCGGGGACGGAATGACGAGCAGTTCTTC. Its translation is CASSFPRGRNDEQFF. The rearrangement uses TRBV7-9 and TRBJ2-1; D may be TRBD1 or TRBD2 (5 bases each). Germline assignment: CDR1 SEHNR and CDR2 FQNEAQ (reference sequence). The CDR3 loop spans 15 amino acids. Trimming pared 3 bases from V and 10 bases from J, leaving 19 bases between.

V usage is TRBV5-1 and J usage is TRBJ1-2; 9 nucleotides match TRBD1. V shed 4 bases, J shed 4 bases, and the junction held 11 bases outside the gene matches. Germline V gene data show CDR1 as SGHRS and CDR2 as YFSETQ. The CDR3 runs 16 residues. The CDR3 loop is CASSLSPGQGTYGYTF. The CDR3 nucleotides read TGCGCCAGCAGCCTCTCGCCGGGACAGGGTACCTATGGCTACACCTTC.

V usage is TRBV2 and J usage is TRBJ1-5, with D tentatively TRBD1 (5 bases). The CDR3 extends over 15 amino acids. Per germline, CDR1 SNHLY and CDR2 FYNNEI. The V and J ends lost 6 bases and 6 bases respectively, with 18 bases between them. The CDR3 sequence is CASSRLLGVGQPQHF. The CDR3 nucleotides read TGTGCCAGCAGCCGCCTTTTGGGGGTCGGTCAGCCCCAGCATTTT.

The J gene is TRBJ1-1, the V gene TRBV7-8; D not resolved. The V and J ends lost 7 bases and 5 bases respectively, with 17 bases between them. In germline, CDR1 is SGHVS, CDR2 FQNEAQ. The CDR3 sequence is 14 residues long. The CDR3 spells CASTPSRRRTEAFF. For the CDR3, the DNA is TGTGCCAGCACCCCCTCCCGGCGGAGGACTGAAGCTTTCTTT.

The chain couples TRBV2 to TRBJ2-6; D gene ambiguous. The V and J ends lost 4 bases and 2 bases respectively, with 9 bases between them. Germline assignment: CDR1 SNHLY and CDR2 FYNNEI. This CDR3 contains 15 residues. CDR3 sequence reads: CASSVGRTGANVLTF. In DNA, the CDR3 is TGTGCCAGCAGTGTAGGTCGAACTGGGGCCAACGTCCTGACTTTC.

The V and J genes are TRBV5-6 and TRBJ1-2; D call uncertain. V was trimmed by 2 bases and J by 0 bases, leaving 5 bases between them. The CDR3 sequence is 13 residues long. Germline CDR1 SGHDT, CDR2 YYEEEE. Here the CDR3 reads CASSFLANYGYTF. CDR3 nucleotides: TGTGCCAGCAGCTTTTTGGCTAACTATGGCTACACCTTC.

The V call is TRBV10-1, the J call TRBJ2-1; 8 bases map to TRBD2. The CDR3 has 16 amino acids. Trimming took 3 bases from V and 2 from J; bases not matched to a gene: 6. The germline CDR1 and CDR2 sequences are WNHNN and SYGVQD (reference sequence). CDR3 protein: CASSEVKRGTYNEQFF. CDR3 DNA sequence: TGCGCCAGCAGTGAAGTGAAGCGGGGGACCTACAATGAGCAGTTCTTC.

The V and J genes are TRBV10-2 and TRBJ1-1, with 7 bases lining up with TRBD1. The CDR3 runs 13 residues. V was pared by 5 bases and J by 6 bases, with 6 bases of the junction left unmatched. In germline, CDR1 is WSHSY, CDR2 SAAADI. CDR3 sequence: CASSRRGRPEAFF. DNA of the CDR3: TGCGCCAGCAGTCGTAGGGGGCGCCCTGAAGCTTTCTTT.

The chain joins TRBV6-1 to TRBJ1-1; 7 bases map to TRBD1. V trimming: 5 bases; J trimming: 7 bases; junction bases outside the gene matches: 7. The CDR3 runs to 13 residues. Germline V CDR1 and CDR2: MNHNS, SASEGT. The CDR3 nucleotides read TGTGCCAGCAGTCAAAAACAGGGGATTGAAGCTTTCTTT. It encodes CASSQKQGIEAFF.

This clone was detected only once. This sequence joins TRBV5-4 and TRBJ2-5; D not certain. V gave up 0 bases and J gave up 4 bases, with 4 bases separating them. CDR3 size: 12 residues. Germline V gives CDR1 SGHNT, CDR2 YYREEE (reference sequence). CDR3 loop: CASSLEGETQYF. The CDR3 bases are TGTGCCAGCAGCTTGGAAGGAGAGACCCAGTACTTC.

The J gene is TRBJ1-2, the V gene TRBV7-9; 9 bases fit TRBD1. Per germline, CDR1 SEHNR and CDR2 FQNEAQ (reference sequence). The CDR3 is made up of 16 amino acids. V was pared by 8 bases and J by 7 bases, with 17 bases of the junction left unmatched. In nucleotides, the CDR3 is TGTGCCAGCGAAGCTCAGGGACAGGGATTTCTTGGTGGCTACACCTTC. Encoded protein: CASEAQGQGFLGGYTF.

The chain combines TRBV29-1 with TRBJ1-2; 7 nucleotides match TRBD1. The V gene's germline CDR1 is SQVTM and CDR2 ANQGSEA. J was trimmed by 9 bases and V by 5 bases; bases with no gene match: 9. The CDR3 contains 12 residues. The CDR3 bases are TGCAGCGTTAAGGGGGACAGCAGCCGCTACACCTTC. Translating it yields CSVKGDSSRYTF.

The V gene is TRBV7-6, the J gene TRBJ2-1, with D hard to call. CDR1 is SGHVS and CDR2 is FNYEAQ in the germline V gene. Trimming left V 5 bases short and J 0 bases short, with 5 bases between. The CDR3 runs 13 residues. CDR3 coding DNA: TGTGCCAGCAGCCTTAACTCCTACAATGAGCAGTTCTTC. Translation: CASSLNSYNEQFF.

V and J are TRBV29-1 and TRBJ2-7, with 7 nucleotides matching TRBD1. The germline CDR1 and CDR2 sequences are SQVTM and ANQGSEA. The CDR3 consists of 14 residues. V lost 6 bases, J lost 0 bases, and 8 bases stayed unmatched. The CDR3 region has the DNA TGCAGCGTAGCCGGGACAGCTAGCTCCTACGAGCAGTACTTC. Its translation is CSVAGTASSYEQYF.

The chain carries TRBV6-5 and TRBJ2-7; D possibly matches TRBD1 or TRBD2 (5 bases each). The CDR3 has 13 amino acids. V was cut by 5 bases and J by 5 bases, with 13 bases left in between. The germline gives CDR1 MNHEY, CDR2 SVGAGI. CDR3 coding DNA: TGTGCCAGCAGTCCACCGGGGCGGAACGAGCAGTACTTC. This codes for CASSPPGRNEQYF.